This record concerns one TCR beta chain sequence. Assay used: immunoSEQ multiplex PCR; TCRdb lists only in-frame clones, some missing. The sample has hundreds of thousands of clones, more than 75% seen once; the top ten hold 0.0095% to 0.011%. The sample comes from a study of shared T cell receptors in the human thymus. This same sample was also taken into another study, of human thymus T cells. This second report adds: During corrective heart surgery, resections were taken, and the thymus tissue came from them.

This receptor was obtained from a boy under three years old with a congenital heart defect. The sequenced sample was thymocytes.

CDR3 DNA: TGTGCCAGCAGTTACCAGGGCAACACTGAAGCTTTCTTT. This sequence encodes CASSYQGNTEAFF. This chain links TRBV6-5 with TRBJ1-1; D might be TRBD1 (5 bases). The CDR3 consists of 13 residues. CDR1 MNHEY and CDR2 SVGAGI come from the germline V gene. The ends were cut back, 2 bases at V and 2 bases at J, with 6 bases in the middle.